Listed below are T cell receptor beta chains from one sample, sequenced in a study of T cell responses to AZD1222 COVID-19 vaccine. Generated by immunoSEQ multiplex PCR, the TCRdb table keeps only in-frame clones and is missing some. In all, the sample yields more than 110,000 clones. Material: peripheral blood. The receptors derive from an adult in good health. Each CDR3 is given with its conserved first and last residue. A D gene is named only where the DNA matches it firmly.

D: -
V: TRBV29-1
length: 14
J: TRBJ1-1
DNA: TGCAGCGTTGTCCAAGTGGAATCGAACACTGAAGCTTTCTTT
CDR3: CSVVQVESNTEAFF

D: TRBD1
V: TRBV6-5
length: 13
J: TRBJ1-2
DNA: TGTGCCAGCAGACCTACAGGGGGGTATGGCTACACCTTC
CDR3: CASRPTGGYGYTF

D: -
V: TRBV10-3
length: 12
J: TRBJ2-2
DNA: TGTGCCATCGGAGTGAACACCGGGGAGCTGTTTTTT
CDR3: CAIGVNTGELFF

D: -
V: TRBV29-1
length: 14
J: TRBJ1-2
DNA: TGCAGCGTTGAAGGGCGGGGGCAAAGCTATGGCTACACCTTC
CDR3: CSVEGRGQSYGYTF

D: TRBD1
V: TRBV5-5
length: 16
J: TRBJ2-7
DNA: TGTGCCAGCAGCTTGGAGGTCGGGACAGGGGGCTACGAGCAGTACTTC
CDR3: CASSLEVGTGGYEQYF

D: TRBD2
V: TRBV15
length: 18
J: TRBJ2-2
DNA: TGTGCCACCATAGGGACTAGCGGTGAACCCGCGAACACCGGGGAGCTGTTTTTT
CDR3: CATIGTSGEPANTGELFF

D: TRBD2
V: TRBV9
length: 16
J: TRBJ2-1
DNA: TGTGCCAGCAGCGTAGAAGCAGCGGGGGGGCCCGGTGAGCAGTTCTTC
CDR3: CASSVEAAGGPGEQFF

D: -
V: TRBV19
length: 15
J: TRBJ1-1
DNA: TGTGCCAGTAGTATAAACCCCGCAATTAACACTGAAGCTTTCTTT
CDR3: CASSINPAINTEAFF

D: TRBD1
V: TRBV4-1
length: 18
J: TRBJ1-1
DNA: TGCGCCAGCAGCCAAGGGGTCGTAAGACAGGGAAAGAACACTGAAGCTTTCTTT
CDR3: CASSQGVVRQGKNTEAFF

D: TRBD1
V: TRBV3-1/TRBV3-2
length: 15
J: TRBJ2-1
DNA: TGTGCCAGCGGACACCGGGACAGACCCTACAATGAGCAGTTCTTC
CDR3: CASGHRDRPYNEQFF

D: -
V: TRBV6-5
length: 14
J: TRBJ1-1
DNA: TGTGCCAGCAGTTACCTGACGGCGAACACTGAAGCTTTCTTT
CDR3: CASSYLTANTEAFF

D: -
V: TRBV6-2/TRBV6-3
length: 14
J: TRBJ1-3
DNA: TGTGCCAGCAGCCGCCAGGTGTCTGGAAACACCATATATTTT
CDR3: CASSRQVSGNTIYF

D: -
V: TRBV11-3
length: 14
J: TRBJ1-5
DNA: TGTGCCAGCAGCCGGCAGGGCAGCAATCAGCCCCAGCATTTT
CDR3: CASSRQGSNQPQHF

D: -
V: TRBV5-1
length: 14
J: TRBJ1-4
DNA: TGCGCCAGCAGCCAAATGGGGAATAATGAAAAACTGTTTTTT
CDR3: CASSQMGNNEKLFF

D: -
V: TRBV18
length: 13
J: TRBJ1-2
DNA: TGTGCCAGCTCACCAGACAGAAACTATGGCTACACCTTC
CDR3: CASSPDRNYGYTF

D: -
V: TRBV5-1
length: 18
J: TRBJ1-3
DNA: TGCGCCAGCAGCTTGGGTACAGGTGGCCGTTTCTCTGGAAACACCATATATTTT
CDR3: CASSLGTGGRFSGNTIYF

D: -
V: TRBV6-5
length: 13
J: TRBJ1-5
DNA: TGTGCCAGCACCAGGGAAAGCAATCAGCCCCAGCATTTT
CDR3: CASTRESNQPQHF

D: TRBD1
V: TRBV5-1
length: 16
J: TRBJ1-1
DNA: TGCGCCAGCAGCTTTGGACAGGGGGTGATATACACTGAAGCTTTCTTT
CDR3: CASSFGQGVIYTEAFF

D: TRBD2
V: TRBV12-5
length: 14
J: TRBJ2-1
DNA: TGTGCTAGTGGCCTTAGCGGGGGGTACAATGAGCAGTTCTTC
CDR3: CASGLSGGYNEQFF

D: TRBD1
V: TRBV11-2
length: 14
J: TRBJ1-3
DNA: TGTGCCAGCAGGTTCAGGGGGCCTGGAAACACCATATATTTT
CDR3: CASRFRGPGNTIYF

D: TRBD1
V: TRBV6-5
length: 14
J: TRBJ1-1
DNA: TGTGCCAGCAGGCTAACAGGGGTCGGCACTGAAGCTTTCTTT
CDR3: CASRLTGVGTEAFF

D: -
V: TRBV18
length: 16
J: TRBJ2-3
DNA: TGTGCCAGCTCACCGACAGGGCGGGAAGCGAGAGATACGCAGTATTTT
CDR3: CASSPTGREARDTQYF

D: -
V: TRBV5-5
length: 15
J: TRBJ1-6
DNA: TGTGCCAGCAGCTGGCGACAGGAAAATAATTCACCCCTCCACTTT
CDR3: CASSWRQENNSPLHF

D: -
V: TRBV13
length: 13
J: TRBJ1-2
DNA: TGTGCCAGCAGCAGGGGGGGTGGCTATGGCTACACCTTC
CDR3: CASSRGGGYGYTF

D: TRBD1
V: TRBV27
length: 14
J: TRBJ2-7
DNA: TGTGCCAGCACTCAGACAGGGGGCTCCTACGAGCAGTACTTC
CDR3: CASTQTGGSYEQYF

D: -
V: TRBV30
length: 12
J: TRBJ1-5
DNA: TGTGCCTGGAGTCATAGCAATCAGCCCCAGCATTTT
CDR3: CAWSHSNQPQHF

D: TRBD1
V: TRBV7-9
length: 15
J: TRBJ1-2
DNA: TGTGCCAGCAGCTTAGTTGGGGACAGGGGCTATGGCTACACCTTC
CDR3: CASSLVGDRGYGYTF

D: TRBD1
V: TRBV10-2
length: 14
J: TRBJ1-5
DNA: TGCGCCAGCGCAGAGGGGGCACAAAATCAGCCCCAGCATTTT
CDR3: CASAEGAQNQPQHF

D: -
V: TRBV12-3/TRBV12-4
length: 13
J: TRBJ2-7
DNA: TGTGCCAGCACCCTGGTGGGGACGGGTGGGCAGTACTTC
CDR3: CASTLVGTGGQYF

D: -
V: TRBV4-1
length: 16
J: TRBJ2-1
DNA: TGCGCCAGCAGCCAAGACCGGGACTCGCTCTATAATGAGCAGTTCTTC
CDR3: CASSQDRDSLYNEQFF

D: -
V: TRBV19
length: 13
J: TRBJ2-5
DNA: TGTGCCAGCACCACCGCCCCAGGGTTGACCCAGTACTTC
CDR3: CASTTAPGLTQYF

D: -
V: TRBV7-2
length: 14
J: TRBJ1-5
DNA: TGTGCCAGCAGCTTAGCGAAGGGCAATCAGCCCCAGCATTTT
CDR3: CASSLAKGNQPQHF

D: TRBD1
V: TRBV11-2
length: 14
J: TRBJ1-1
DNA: TGTGCCAGCAGCACCCTGACAGGGTTCGCTGAAGCTTTCTTT
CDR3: CASSTLTGFAEAFF

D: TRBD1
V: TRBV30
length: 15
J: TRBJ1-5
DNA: TGTGCCTGGAGCGGACAGGGTTTCCGCAATCAGCCCCAGCATTTT
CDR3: CAWSGQGFRNQPQHF

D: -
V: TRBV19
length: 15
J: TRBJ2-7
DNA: TGTGCCAGTAGTATTCAGGATGGCGGGGGCCACGAGCAGTACTTC
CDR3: CASSIQDGGGHEQYF